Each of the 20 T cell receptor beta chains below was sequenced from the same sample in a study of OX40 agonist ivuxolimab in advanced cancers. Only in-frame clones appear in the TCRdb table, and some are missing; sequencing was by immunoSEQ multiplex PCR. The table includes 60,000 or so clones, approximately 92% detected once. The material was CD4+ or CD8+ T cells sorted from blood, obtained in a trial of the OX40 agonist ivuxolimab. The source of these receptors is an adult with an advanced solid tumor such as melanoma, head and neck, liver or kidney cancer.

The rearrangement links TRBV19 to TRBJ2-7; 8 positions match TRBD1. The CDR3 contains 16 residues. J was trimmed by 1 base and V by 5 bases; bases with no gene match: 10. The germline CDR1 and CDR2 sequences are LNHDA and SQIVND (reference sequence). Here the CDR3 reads CASSPPAGQGSYEQYF. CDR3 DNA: TGTGCCAGTAGTCCCCCCGCAGGACAGGGTTCCTACGAGCAGTACTTC.

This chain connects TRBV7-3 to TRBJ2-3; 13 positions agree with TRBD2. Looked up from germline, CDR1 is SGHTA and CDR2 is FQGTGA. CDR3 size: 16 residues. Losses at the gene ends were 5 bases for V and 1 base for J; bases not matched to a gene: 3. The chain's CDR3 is CASSAGLAGGTDTQYF. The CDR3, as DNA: TGTGCCAGCAGCGCAGGACTAGCGGGAGGCACAGATACGCAGTATTTT.

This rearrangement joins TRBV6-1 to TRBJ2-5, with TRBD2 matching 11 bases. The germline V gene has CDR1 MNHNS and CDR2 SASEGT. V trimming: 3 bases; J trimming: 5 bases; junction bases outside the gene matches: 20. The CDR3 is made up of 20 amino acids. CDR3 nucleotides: TGTGCCAGCAGTGAGCCCAAAGGGTCTTATAGCGGGAGGGAATGGGAGACCCAGTACTTC. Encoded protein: CASSEPKGSYSGREWETQYF.

The CDR3 loop is CSVEDRGLADPFTGELFF. The CDR3 DNA reads TGCAGCGTTGAAGATCGGGGACTAGCCGATCCTTTCACCGGGGAGCTGTTTTTT. This chain links TRBV29-1 with TRBJ2-2; 9 bases match TRBD2. The CDR3 is 18 residues long. Germline CDR1 reads SQVTM; CDR2 reads ANQGSEA. V lost 0 bases, J lost 4 bases, and 12 bases stayed unmatched.

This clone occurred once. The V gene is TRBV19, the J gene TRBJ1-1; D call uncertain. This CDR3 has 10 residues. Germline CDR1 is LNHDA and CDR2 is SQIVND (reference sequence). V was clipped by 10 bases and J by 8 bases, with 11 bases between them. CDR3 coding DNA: TGTGCCACCCGGGCCCGCGAAGCTTTCTTT. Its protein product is CATRAREAFF.

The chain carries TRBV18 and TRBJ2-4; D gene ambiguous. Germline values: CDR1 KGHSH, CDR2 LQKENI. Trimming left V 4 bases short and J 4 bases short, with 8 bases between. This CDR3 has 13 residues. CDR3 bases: TGTGCCAGCTCACTGTCTGTTAAAAACATTCAGTACTTC. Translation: CASSLSVKNIQYF.

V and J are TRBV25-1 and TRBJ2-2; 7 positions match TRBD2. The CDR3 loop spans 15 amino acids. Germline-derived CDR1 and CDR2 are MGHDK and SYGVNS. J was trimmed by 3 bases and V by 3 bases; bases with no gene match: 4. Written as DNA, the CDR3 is TGTGCCAGCAGTGAGGGAGGGGCCTACACCGGGGAGCTGTTTTTT. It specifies CASSEGGAYTGELFF.

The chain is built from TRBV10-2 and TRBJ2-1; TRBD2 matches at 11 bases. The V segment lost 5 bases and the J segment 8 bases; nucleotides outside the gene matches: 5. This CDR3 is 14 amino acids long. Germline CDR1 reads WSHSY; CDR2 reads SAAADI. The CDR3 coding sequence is TGCGCCAGCAGTACTAGCGGGAGCTATGATGAGCAGTTCTTC. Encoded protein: CASSTSGSYDEQFF.

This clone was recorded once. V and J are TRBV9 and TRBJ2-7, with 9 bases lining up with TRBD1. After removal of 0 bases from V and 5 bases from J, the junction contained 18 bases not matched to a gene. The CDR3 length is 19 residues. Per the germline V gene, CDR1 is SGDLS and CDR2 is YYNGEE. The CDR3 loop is CASSVATRDLGQGLHEQYF. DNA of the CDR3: TGTGCCAGCAGCGTAGCTACCAGGGATCTGGGACAGGGTCTCCACGAGCAGTACTTC. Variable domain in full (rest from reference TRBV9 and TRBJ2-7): DSGVTQTPKHLITATGQRVTLRCSPRSGDLSVYWYQQSLDQGLQFLIQYYNGEERAKGNILERFSAQQFPDLHSELNLSSLELGDSALYFCASSVATRDLGQGLHEQYFGPGTRLTVT.

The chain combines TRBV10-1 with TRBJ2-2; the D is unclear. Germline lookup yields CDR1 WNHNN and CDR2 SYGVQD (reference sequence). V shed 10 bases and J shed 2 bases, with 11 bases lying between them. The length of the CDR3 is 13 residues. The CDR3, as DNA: TGCGCCACCACGGACGGAAACACCGGGGAGCTGTTTTTT. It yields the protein CATTDGNTGELFF.

The CDR3 DNA reads as TGTGCCAGCACCCGGGATTACGAGACCCAGTACTTC. Protein: CASTRDYETQYF. The rearrangement links TRBV28 to TRBJ2-5; D possibly corresponds to TRBD2 (5 bases). Germline V gene data show CDR1 as MDHEN and CDR2 as SYDVKM. V was cut by 7 bases and J by 5 bases, with 11 bases left in between. CDR3 size: 12 residues.

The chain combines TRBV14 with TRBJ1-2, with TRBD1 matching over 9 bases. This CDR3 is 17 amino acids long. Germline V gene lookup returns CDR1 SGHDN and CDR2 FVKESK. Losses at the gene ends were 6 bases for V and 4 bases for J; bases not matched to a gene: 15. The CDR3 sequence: CASSRRDRAGSGYGYTF. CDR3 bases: TGTGCCAGCAGTCGTCGGGACAGGGCGGGTAGCGGCTATGGCTACACCTTC.

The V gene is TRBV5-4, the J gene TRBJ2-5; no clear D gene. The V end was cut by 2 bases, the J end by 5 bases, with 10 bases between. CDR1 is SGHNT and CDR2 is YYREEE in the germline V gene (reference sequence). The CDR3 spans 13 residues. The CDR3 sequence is CASSFDEYETQYF. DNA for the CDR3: TGTGCCAGCAGCTTCGACGAGTACGAGACCCAGTACTTC.

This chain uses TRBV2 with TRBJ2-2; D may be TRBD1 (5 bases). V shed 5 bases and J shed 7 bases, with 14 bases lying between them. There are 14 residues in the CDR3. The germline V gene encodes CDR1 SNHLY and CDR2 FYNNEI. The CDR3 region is CASSYRGGNGELFF. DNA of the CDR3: TGTGCCAGCAGTTATAGGGGTGGTAACGGGGAGCTGTTTTTT.

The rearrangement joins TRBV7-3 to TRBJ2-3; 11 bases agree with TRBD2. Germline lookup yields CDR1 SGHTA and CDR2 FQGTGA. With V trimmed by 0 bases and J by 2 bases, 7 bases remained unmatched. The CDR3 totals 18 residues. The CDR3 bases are TGTGCCAGCAGCTTAACGGCGGCTAGCGGGGGGTTCACAGATACGCAGTATTTT. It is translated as CASSLTAASGGFTDTQYF.

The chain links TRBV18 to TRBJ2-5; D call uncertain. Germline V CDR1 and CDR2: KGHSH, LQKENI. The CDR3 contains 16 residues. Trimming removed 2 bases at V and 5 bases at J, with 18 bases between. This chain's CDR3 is CASSPSPGPPLETQYF. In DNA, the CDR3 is TGTGCCAGCTCACCATCCCCCGGGCCCCCGTTGGAGACCCAGTACTTC.

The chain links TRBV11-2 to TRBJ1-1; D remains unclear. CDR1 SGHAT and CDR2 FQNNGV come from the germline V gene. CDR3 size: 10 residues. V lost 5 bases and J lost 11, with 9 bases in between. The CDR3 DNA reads TGTGCCAGCAGCCACGGTGGCGCTTTCTTT. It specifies CASSHGGAFF.

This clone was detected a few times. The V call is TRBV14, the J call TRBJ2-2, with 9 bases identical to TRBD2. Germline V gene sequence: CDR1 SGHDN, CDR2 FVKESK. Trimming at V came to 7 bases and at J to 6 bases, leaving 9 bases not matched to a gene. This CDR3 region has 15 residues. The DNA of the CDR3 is TGTGCCAGCACCAAGTTAGCGGGGGTCGCCGGGGAGCTGTTTTTT. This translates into CASTKLAGVAGELFF.

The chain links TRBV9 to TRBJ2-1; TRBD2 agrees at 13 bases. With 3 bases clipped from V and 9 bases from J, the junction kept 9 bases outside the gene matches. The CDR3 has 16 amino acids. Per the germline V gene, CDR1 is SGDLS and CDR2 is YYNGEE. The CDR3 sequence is CASSALLAGGLGEQFF. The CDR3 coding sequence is TGTGCCAGCAGCGCCCTACTAGCGGGAGGGCTCGGTGAGCAGTTCTTC.

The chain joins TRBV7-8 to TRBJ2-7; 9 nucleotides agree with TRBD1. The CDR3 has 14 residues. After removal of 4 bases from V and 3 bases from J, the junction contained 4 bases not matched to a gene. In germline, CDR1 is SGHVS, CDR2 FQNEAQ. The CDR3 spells CASSSGTGIYEQYF. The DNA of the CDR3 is TGTGCCAGCAGCTCCGGGACAGGGATCTACGAGCAGTACTTC. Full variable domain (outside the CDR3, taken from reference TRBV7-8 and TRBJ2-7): GAGVSQSPRYKVAKRGQDVALRCDPISGHVSLFWYQQALGQGPEFLTYFQNEAQLDKSGLPSDRFFAERPEGSVSTLKIQRTQQEDSAVYLCASSSGTGIYEQYFGPGTRLTVT.